The text below deals with one T cell receptor beta chain. Antigen: not known. This sample is part of a study of post-analysis software for immune sequencing data. General observations from the study: Roughly five TRBV segments appeared more often in patients than in controls, and TRBV5-6, TRBV5-1 and TRBV20-1 were among these. Significantly lower normalized Chao1 diversity was found in patients with multiple sclerosis relative to controls.

Per the germline V gene, CDR1 is LGHDT and CDR2 is YNNKEL (reference sequence). The CDR3 runs to 16 residues. The ends lost 4 bases at V and 1 base at J; junction bases unmatched: 7. TCR beta libraries were prepared from cDNA with unique molecular identifiers. TCRdb redid the calling of the PCR reads with MiXCR, one entry per CDR3 protein. This sample has 800,000 to 950,000 distinct CDR3 sequences, with roughly half found just once. The sample consisted of blood. The genes are TRBV3-1 and TRBJ2-3; the match to TRBD1 covers 8 bases. The clonotype was recovered from a girl aged 5-17 years with multiple sclerosis. The CDR3 nucleotides are TGTGCCAGCAGCCGATGGACAGGGTCTGGCACAGATACGCAGTATTTT. Amino acid sequence: CASSRWTGSGTDTQYF.